This TCR beta chain was observed in a study of blood T cell repertoires in COVID-19 (dated by TCRdb to about 2020). Background for the entire study: Collaborator samples came from the United States, Italy and Spain and covered acute and convalescent phases of COVID-19. The material from the prospective study consisted of cDNA or gDNA derived from T cells, B-cell-depleted T cells, or PBMCs. A freely available public database, intended as a resource for researchers studying the immune response to SARS-CoV-2, is where the repertoires were released. Where HLA class I and class II types were available, the types were taken from metadata supplied by the sample provider, not from assay-based typing. Deeply sampled blood TCRbeta repertoires from subjects exposed to, actively infected with, or recovered from COVID-19 were included in the dataset. A de-identified subject ID, COVID-19 status, age in years and sex were almost always included in the sample metadata. Samples came from the ongoing ImmuneRACE study (first 160 participants) plus 1,254 subjects from 6 global collaborators. The investigation overall reported the following: The quantity of clinical and demographic metadata differed by source and by participant and was supplied without curation.

TCRbeta CDR3 regions were amplified from genomic DNA by means of the immunoSEQ Assay, a bias-controlled multiplex PCR. The study's processing was this. Nucleated cell counts per sample were estimated from amplification of reference gene primers within the assay. Sequence reads were collapsed and filtered to measure the absolute abundance of every unique TCRbeta CDR3 rearrangement. Productive Simpson clonality was computed per sample as the square root of Simpson's diversity index over productive rearrangements. As stored in TCRdb, this immuneACCESS dataset retains in-frame rearrangements with V and J assigned. A fraction of the clones does not appear; measured against another copy, unresolved V genes explain less than half of the discrepancy, and the remainder lacks a known reason. V, J and clone size were drawn from that table, and D and trimming were deduced from the DNA. Recorded for this sample are about 150,000 clones; roughly 84% of them occurred a single time. The ten largest account for around 10% of the sample.

In Seattle, one collaborating source enrolled patients while the infection was active and tracked those patients longitudinally over the course of disease. Whole blood was collected in K2EDTA tubes by collaborating institutions according to the institutions' own protocols. For TCRbeta analysis, collaborators shipped samples in one of three forms: frozen whole blood, isolated PBMCs, or DNA extracted from either of those sample types. The germline V gene gives CDR1 as MNHEY and CDR2 as SVGAGI. Reading from cysteine to phenylalanine, the CDR3 counts 13 amino acids. Just CDR3 DNA is preserved here, 39 bases in frame from base 1. At the junction V is shortened by 6 bases and J by 8 bases; bases outside the gene matches: 8. For this clone: Which antigen it targets is not known. No base quality information exists; no much larger clone differs at one position.

The sequenced sample consisted of peripheral blood. The sequence joins TRBV6-5 to TRBJ1-2, and 8 junctional nucleotides match TRBD1. The clonotype originates from a woman aged 55-75 years with COVID-19, enrolled during active disease. The sequenced DNA: TGTGCCAGCAGATTACAGGGGGTTGAAGGCTACACCTTC. Its product reads: CASRLQGVEGYTF.